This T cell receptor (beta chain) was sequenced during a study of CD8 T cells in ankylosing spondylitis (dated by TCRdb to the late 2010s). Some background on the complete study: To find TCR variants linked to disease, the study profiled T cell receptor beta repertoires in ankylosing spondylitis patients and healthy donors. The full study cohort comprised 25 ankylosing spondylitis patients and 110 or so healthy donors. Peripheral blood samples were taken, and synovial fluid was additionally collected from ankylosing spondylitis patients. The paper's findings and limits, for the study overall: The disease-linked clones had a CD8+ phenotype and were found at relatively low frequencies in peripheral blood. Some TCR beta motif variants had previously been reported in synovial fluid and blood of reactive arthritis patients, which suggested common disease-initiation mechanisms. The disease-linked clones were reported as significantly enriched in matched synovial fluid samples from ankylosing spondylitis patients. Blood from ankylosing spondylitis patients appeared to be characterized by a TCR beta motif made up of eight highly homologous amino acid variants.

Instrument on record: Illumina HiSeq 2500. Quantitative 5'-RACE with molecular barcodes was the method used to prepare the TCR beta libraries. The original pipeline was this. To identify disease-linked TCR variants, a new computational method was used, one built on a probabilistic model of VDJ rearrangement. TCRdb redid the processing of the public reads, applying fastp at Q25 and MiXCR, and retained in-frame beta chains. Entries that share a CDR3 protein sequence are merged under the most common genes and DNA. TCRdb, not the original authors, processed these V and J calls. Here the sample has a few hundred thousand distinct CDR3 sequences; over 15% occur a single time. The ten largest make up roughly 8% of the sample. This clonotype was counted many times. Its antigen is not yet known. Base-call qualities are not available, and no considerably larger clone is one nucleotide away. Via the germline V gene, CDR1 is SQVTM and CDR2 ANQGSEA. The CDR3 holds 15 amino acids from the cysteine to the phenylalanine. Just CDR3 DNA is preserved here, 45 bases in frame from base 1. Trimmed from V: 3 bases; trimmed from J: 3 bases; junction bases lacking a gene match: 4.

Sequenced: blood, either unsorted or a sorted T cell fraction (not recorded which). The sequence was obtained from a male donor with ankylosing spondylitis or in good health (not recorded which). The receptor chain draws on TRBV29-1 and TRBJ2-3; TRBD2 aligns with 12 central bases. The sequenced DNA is TGCAGCGTTGAGGTACTAGCGGGAGGTACAGATACGCAGTATTTT. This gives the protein CSVEVLAGGTDTQYF.